Presented here are 25 T cell receptor beta chains from one specimen sequenced in a study of control samples from healthy donors and cancer patients. Some clones are missing from TCRdb's copy, which holds only in-frame ones; the method was immunoSEQ multiplex PCR. Among 130,000 to 150,000 clones listed, approximately 94% were seen once. Sequencing was done on a sample of blood. These receptors originate from a young man in good health.

As DNA, the CDR3 is TGTGCCAGCAGCTTAGTGTCGAGGGGCACTGAAGCTTTCTTT. This translates into CASSLVSRGTEAFF. The chain has TRBV7-9 and TRBJ1-1, with a possible D match to TRBD1 (5 bases). Germline V lookup: CDR1 SEHNR, CDR2 FQNEAQ (reference sequence). The CDR3 extends over 14 amino acids. Trimming removed 1 base from V and 4 bases from J, with 10 bases in between.

The rearrangement links TRBV5-1 to TRBJ1-2, with a tentative D call TRBD1 (5 bases). Per the germline V gene, CDR1 is SGHRS and CDR2 is YFSETQ. Trimming took off 3 bases at V and 8 bases at J, with 17 bases between the two ends. The CDR3 is 14 amino acids. For the CDR3, the DNA is TGCGCCAGCAGCTGGGGGAACAGTCTAGAGGGCTACACCTTC. It encodes CASSWGNSLEGYTF.

V gene TRBV11-2 combines with J gene TRBJ2-7; 8 bases align to TRBD2. The CDR3 runs to 15 residues. Unmatched junction bases numbered 7, after V lost 4 bases and J lost 2 bases. CDR1 and CDR2 (germline): SGHAT, FQNNGV. The CDR3 DNA reads as TGTGCCAGCAGCTCTTTAGCGGGGAAGGCCTACGAGCAGTACTTC. Protein sequence: CASSSLAGKAYEQYF.

The chain joins TRBV27 to TRBJ2-1, with D uncertain. Trimming removed 0 bases from V and 0 bases from J, with 12 bases in between. The CDR3 sequence is 17 residues long. Germline CDR1 is MNHEY and CDR2 is SMNVEV (reference sequence). The CDR3 here is CASSLSIGSSSYNEQFF. CDR3 bases: TGTGCCAGCAGTTTATCGATCGGCAGTAGCTCCTACAATGAGCAGTTCTTC.

CDR3 region: CATSTSPGGRVNQPQHF. Here the CDR3 DNA reads TGTGCCACCAGCACTAGCCCGGGGGGACGGGTGAATCAGCCCCAGCATTTT. The rearrangement links TRBV15 to TRBJ1-5; possible D gene TRBD1, 5 bases. The CDR3 contains 17 residues. Germline loops: CDR1 LNHNV, CDR2 YYDKDF (reference sequence). The ends were cut back, 4 bases at V and 4 bases at J, with 20 bases in the middle.

V and J are TRBV9 and TRBJ1-1; D call uncertain. From germline, CDR1 is SGDLS and CDR2 YYNGEE. The CDR3 length is 14 residues. V shed 0 bases and J shed 6 bases, with 12 bases lying between them. Here the CDR3 reads CASSVDRDGSEAFF. The DNA of the CDR3 is TGTGCCAGCAGCGTAGATCGTGATGGATCTGAAGCTTTCTTT.

This clone was seen only once. The chain joins TRBV4-1 to TRBJ1-6; TRBD1 is a possible D gene (6 bases). CDR1 is MGHRA and CDR2 is YSYEKL in the germline V gene. The CDR3 sequence is 16 residues long. V was shortened by 2 bases and J by 6 bases, with 14 bases between the two germline ends. The CDR3 DNA sequence: TGCGCCAGCAGCCAATTCGGAGGGGGGAGTAATTCACCCCTCCACTTT. It yields the protein CASSQFGGGSNSPLHF.

The chain has TRBV6-6 and TRBJ2-7, with D perhaps assigned TRBD1 or TRBD2 (6 bases each). CDR3 length equals 16 residues. CDR1 and CDR2 (germline): MNHNY, SVGAGI (reference sequence). V was shortened by 2 bases and J by 2 bases, with 16 bases between the two germline ends. The CDR3 here is CASSYPEGGPTYEQYF. In nucleotides, the CDR3 is TGTGCCAGCAGTTACCCCGAGGGGGGTCCCACCTACGAGCAGTACTTC.

This chain uses TRBV28 with TRBJ1-5; 7 bases line up with TRBD1. This CDR3 contains 15 residues. The V and J ends lost 4 bases and 3 bases, in that order; junction bases with no gene match: 6. Germline-derived CDR1 and CDR2 are MDHEN and SYDVKM. CDR3 region: CASSYDRALNQPQHF. The CDR3 DNA reads as TGTGCCAGCAGTTATGACAGGGCTCTCAATCAGCCCCAGCATTTT. Variable domain in full (rest from reference TRBV28 and TRBJ1-5): DVKVTQSSRYLVKRTGEKVFLECVQDMDHENMFWYRQDPGLGLRLIYFSYDVKMKEKGDIPEGYSVSREKKERFSLILESASTNQTSMYLCASSYDRALNQPQHFGDGTRLSIL.

CDR3 region: CASSLQTSGGTDTQYF. The DNA for the CDR3 is TGTGCCAGCAGCCTCCAGACTAGCGGCGGCACAGATACGCAGTATTTT. The J gene is TRBJ2-3, the V gene TRBV7-8; 9 bases map to TRBD2. Trimming at V came to 5 bases and at J to 1 base, leaving 7 bases not matched to a gene. Germline V gives CDR1 SGHVS, CDR2 FQNEAQ. This CDR3 is 16 amino acids long.

The V and J genes are TRBV3-1 (or the pseudogene TRBV3-2) and TRBJ1-2, with D perhaps TRBD1 (6 bases). Per germline, CDR1 LGHDT and CDR2 YNNKEL (reference sequence). The CDR3 totals 13 residues. Trimming cost V 4 bases and J 4 bases, with 10 bases left between them. The CDR3: CASSLQGPYGYTF. The CDR3 DNA is TGTGCCAGCAGCCTACAGGGTCCCTATGGCTACACCTTC.

This rearrangement joins TRBV3-1 (or the pseudogene TRBV3-2) to TRBJ1-6; no reliable D call. The germline CDR1 and CDR2 sequences are LGHDT and YNNKEL (reference sequence). Trimming left V 4 bases short and J 10 bases short, with 14 bases between. The CDR3 consists of 14 residues. In DNA form, the CDR3 reads TGTGCCAGCAGCCCCCAGTGGTCGGGATCACCCCTCCACTTT. It specifies CASSPQWSGSPLHF.

This clone was detected once. The chain recombines TRBV18 with TRBJ2-1; 9 bases line up with TRBD1. Germline CDR1 is KGHSH and CDR2 is LQKENI. CDR3 length: 12 amino acids. After removal of 4 bases from V and 8 bases from J, the junction contained 0 bases not matched to a gene. CDR3 in amino acids: CASSRTGDEQFF. The CDR3 DNA follows: TGTGCCAGCTCACGGACAGGGGATGAGCAGTTCTTC.

This chain uses TRBV5-1 with TRBJ2-2; D remains unclear. The CDR3 is 13 amino acids. Trimming pared 4 bases from V and 1 base from J, leaving 5 bases between. Looked up from germline, CDR1 is SGHRS and CDR2 is YFSETQ. The CDR3: CASSPVNTGELFF. CDR3 bases: TGCGCCAGCAGCCCCGTGAACACCGGGGAGCTGTTTTTT.

In DNA, the CDR3 is TGCGCCAGCAGTGCTTCCGGGGGAACTGAAGCTTTCTTT. Encoded protein: CASSASGGTEAFF. The chain recombines TRBV10-2 with TRBJ1-1, with D tentatively TRBD1 (5 bases). This CDR3 has 13 residues. Trimming removed 4 bases from V and 5 bases from J, with 11 bases in between. The germline CDR1 and CDR2 sequences are WSHSY and SAAADI.

A single count supports this clone. Other DNA sequences of this sample code for an identical CDR3. The chain uses TRBV10-3 and TRBJ2-7; 9 positions agree with TRBD2. The germline CDR1 and CDR2 sequences are ENHRY and SYGVKD. The CDR3 covers 15 residues. V shed 8 bases, J shed 1 base, and the junction held 9 bases outside the gene matches. As DNA, the CDR3 is TGTGCCATCCGGGCGGGGGGGGGCGAGTCCTACGAGCAGTACTTC. Protein product: CAIRAGGGESYEQYF.

The chain is built from TRBV4-1 and TRBJ1-2; unclear D gene. The length of the CDR3 is 20 residues. The germline CDR1 and CDR2 sequences are MGHRA and YSYEKL. The V end lost 0 bases, the J end lost 1 base, and 24 bases lay between the germline ends. The DNA of the CDR3 is TGCGCCAGCAGCCAAGATAGCAGGCCGGCCCGGATCGAACTTAACTATGGCTACACCTTC. Translating gives CASSQDSRPARIELNYGYTF.

The chain joins TRBV28 to TRBJ1-5; 10 bases are a match to TRBD1. CDR3 length equals 15 residues. Germline trimming cut 11 bases from V and 6 bases from J; bases unmatched to any gene: 13. Germline V lookup: CDR1 MDHEN, CDR2 SYDVKM. CDR3 bases: TGTGCCGGAAACTCAGACAGGGGGCAACGTCAGCCCCAGCATTTT. Translation gives CAGNSDRGQRQPQHF. The full variable domain, in which reference TRBV28 and TRBJ1-5 provide the parts outside the CDR3, is DVKVTQSSRYLVKRTGEKVFLECVQDMDHENMFWYRQDPGLGLRLIYFSYDVKMKEKGDIPEGYSVSREKKERFSLILESASTNQTSMYLCAGNSDRGQRQPQHFGDGTRLSIL.

This clone was detected once. The chain couples TRBV7-9 to TRBJ1-4, with a possible D match to TRBD1 (6 bases). Looked up from germline, CDR1 is SEHNR and CDR2 is FQNEAQ (reference sequence). V was cut by 4 bases and J by 11 bases, with 20 bases left in between. CDR3 length: 15 residues. Here the CDR3 reads CASSSNRDKEGKLFF. The DNA of the CDR3 is TGTGCCAGCAGCTCCAACCGGGACAAGGAAGGGAAACTGTTTTTT.

The V gene is TRBV30, the J gene TRBJ2-7; 8 bases are a match to TRBD2. Trimming took 3 bases from V and 1 from J; bases not matched to a gene: 11. Germline loops: CDR1 GTSNPN, CDR2 SVGIG (reference sequence). There are 16 residues in the CDR3. In DNA, the CDR3 is TGTGCCTGGAGCGAGCTAGAGCGGGAGCTGTCCTACGAGCAGTACTTC. Translation: CAWSELERELSYEQYF. The whole variable domain, filled in from reference TRBV30 and TRBJ2-7, reads SQTIHQWPATLVQPVGSPLSLECTVEGTSNPNLYWYRQAAGRGLQLLFYSVGIGQISSEVPQNLSASRPQDRQFILSSKKLLLSDSGFYLCAWSELERELSYEQYFGPGTRLTVT.

The chain has TRBV4-1 and TRBJ2-5, with TRBD1 matching 10 bases. V shed 0 bases, J shed 3 bases, and the junction held 1 base outside the gene matches. CDR1 and CDR2 from the germline V gene are MGHRA and YSYEKL. The CDR3 sequence is 15 residues long. The CDR3 region is CASSQDGTGEETQYF. The CDR3, as DNA: TGCGCCAGCAGCCAAGACGGGACAGGGGAAGAGACCCAGTACTTC.

This rearrangement joins TRBV4-1 to TRBJ2-5; 7 nucleotides line up with TRBD1. Per the germline V gene, CDR1 is MGHRA and CDR2 is YSYEKL. The CDR3 covers 15 residues. V gave up 3 bases and J gave up 4 bases; unmatched junction bases: 8. The CDR3 loop is CASSHLQGPVETQYF. The CDR3 DNA is TGCGCCAGCAGCCACCTACAGGGGCCGGTAGAGACCCAGTACTTC.

This rearrangement joins TRBV7-2 to TRBJ2-6; D gene uncertain. Per the germline V gene, CDR1 is SGHTA and CDR2 is FQGNSA. Trimming cost V 8 bases and J 2 bases, with 4 bases left between them. The CDR3 is made up of 12 amino acids. The CDR3 reads CASAPGANVLTF. The DNA for the CDR3 is TGTGCCAGCGCCCCTGGGGCCAACGTCCTGACTTTC.

This clone came up once. The rearrangement links TRBV5-1 to TRBJ1-2, with D unresolved. Trimming left V 5 bases short and J 6 bases short, with 17 bases between. Germline CDR1 and CDR2: SGHRS and YFSETQ. This CDR3 is built from 14 residues. The CDR3 sequence is CASSSWHPKDGYTF. Written as DNA, the CDR3 is TGCGCCAGCAGTAGTTGGCACCCCAAGGATGGCTACACCTTC.

The V gene is TRBV7-6, the J gene TRBJ1-4, with a tentative D call TRBD1 (6 bases). V was cut by 5 bases and J by 4 bases, with 14 bases left in between. Germline lookup yields CDR1 SGHVS and CDR2 FNYEAQ. This CDR3 is built from 15 residues. As DNA, the CDR3 is TGTGCCAGCAGCCCAACGGGGGGCTATAATGAAAAACTGTTTTTT. Translated: CASSPTGGYNEKLFF.